This T cell receptor beta chain was captured in a study of molecular identifiers for immune sequencing clone quantification. The overall study: In replicates, the authors split RNA from approximately 20,000 or 98,000 naive CD8 cells five ways and sequenced four. Whole-study findings and limits: Over 98% of CMV-specific effector molecules, but under 1% of naive ones, were in clones above 20 copies.

From the PCR reads, TCRdb called clonotypes with MiXCR, one entry per CDR3 protein. The repertoire holds 85,000 to 130,000 distinct CDR3 sequences, with approximately 40% as singletons. CDR3 length equals 13 residues. The V end was cut by 3 bases, the J end by 1 base, with 6 bases between. With regard to this clonotype: As yet, its antigen is unknown.

When naive CD8 T cells were sorted, they were gated as CD8+CD4-CCR7+CD45RA+. The sample comprised naive CD8+ T cells from blood, with Jurkat cell RNA spiked in. Subset meaning: FACS-sorted CD8+CD4-CCR7+CD45RA+ naive T cells. This chain uses TRBV12-3 or TRBV12-4 with TRBJ1-2; D not resolved. The TCR sequence derives from a human donor in good health. Some libraries in this study had Jurkat cell RNA spiked in. CDR3 DNA sequence: TGTGCCAGCAGTTTCGCGAATAACTATGGCTACACCTTC. Protein product: CASSFANNYGYTF.